The 2 T cell receptor beta chains reported below all come from one sample, sequenced in a study of CD8 T cells in Susac syndrome. RNA totalling roughly 0.45 to 1 ug underwent reverse transcription with random hexamers. TCRdb passed the immunoSEQ multiplex PCR reads through MiXCR, listing each CDR3 protein once. The sample includes a few hundred thousand distinct CDR3 sequences, about 85% of them seen just once. Input material: CD8+ T cells from PBMCs. The receptors derive from a human donor with multiple sclerosis.

V is TRBV27 and J is TRBJ2-7, with TRBD1 matching over 9 bases. The CDR3 is 18 residues long. The V and J ends lost 3 bases and 1 base, in that order; junction bases with no gene match: 13. Germline-derived CDR1 and CDR2 are MNHEY and SMNVEV (reference sequence). The CDR3 protein is CASSFLPPRDRDSYEQYF. The DNA for the CDR3 is TGTGCCAGCAGTTTTCTACCGCCGCGGGACAGGGATTCCTACGAGCAGTACTTC.

The chain recombines TRBV28 with TRBJ2-7, with 9 bases that match TRBD1. Trimming took 5 bases from V and 4 from J; bases not matched to a gene: 18. The germline V gene encodes CDR1 MDHEN and CDR2 SYDVKM. The CDR3 is made up of 18 amino acids. The CDR3 here is CASSAPGTGTLIGYEQYF. As DNA, the CDR3 is TGTGCCAGCAGTGCGCCCGGGACAGGGACTTTGATAGGTTACGAGCAGTACTTC.